What follows are 8 T cell receptor beta chains derived from one specimen sequenced in a study of shared T cell receptors in the human thymus. Method: immunoSEQ multiplex PCR; TCRdb's copy keeps in-frame clones and lacks some. Among just under 550,000 clones, approximately 80% were seen once, and the ten largest hold less than 0.015%. These data were also reused for a study on human thymus T cells.

Input material: thymocytes. The source of these receptors is a boy under two years old with a congenital heart defect.

The chain is built from TRBV29-1 and TRBJ1-2, with D tentatively TRBD1 (6 bases). The CDR3 is made up of 12 amino acids. Germline CDR1 SQVTM, CDR2 ANQGSEA. V lost 3 bases to trimming and J lost 5 bases, with 10 bases between them. CDR3 loop: CSVEGQQYGYTF. Written as DNA, the CDR3 is TGCAGCGTTGAGGGACAACAATATGGCTACACCTTC.

The V gene is TRBV4-2, the J gene TRBJ1-1, with D unclear. Trimming removed 4 bases from V and 10 bases from J, with 16 bases in between. Per germline, CDR1 LGHNA and CDR2 YNFKEQ. The CDR3 sequence is 13 residues long. The CDR3 loop reads CASSLEWEATAFF. CDR3 DNA sequence: TGTGCCAGCAGCCTGGAATGGGAGGCTACAGCTTTCTTT.

This chain links TRBV19 with TRBJ2-1; D gene ambiguous. This CDR3 has 11 residues. Germline CDR1 LNHDA, CDR2 SQIVND (reference sequence). Trimming left V 5 bases short and J 10 bases short, with 9 bases between. DNA of the CDR3: TGTGCCAGTAGTGTAGGCGTGGAGCAGTTCTTC. It translates to CASSVGVEQFF.

The chain links TRBV25-1 to TRBJ2-1; D is perhaps TRBD1 (5 bases). CDR1 and CDR2 from the germline V gene are MGHDK and SYGVNS. The CDR3 sequence is 15 residues long. The V and J ends lost 6 bases and 3 bases respectively, with 15 bases between them. The CDR3 reads CASSPPGSYYNEQFF. DNA for the CDR3: TGTGCCAGCAGCCCACCAGGGTCGTACTACAATGAGCAGTTCTTC.

This clone was detected only once. V and J are TRBV6-1 and TRBJ2-7; the match to TRBD1 covers 7 bases. The ends lost 1 base at V and 4 bases at J; junction bases unmatched: 4. This CDR3 spans 14 amino acids. Germline CDR1 and CDR2: MNHNS and SASEGT. CDR3 region: CASSEVEQGYEQYF. CDR3 sequence (DNA): TGTGCCAGCAGTGAAGTAGAACAGGGGTACGAGCAGTACTTC.

The chain couples TRBV27 to TRBJ2-1, with D unresolved. Germline V lookup: CDR1 MNHEY, CDR2 SMNVEV (reference sequence). This CDR3 is built from 12 residues. V was clipped by 4 bases and J by 10 bases, with 11 bases between them. DNA of the CDR3: TGTGCCAGCAGTTCGCCACTCGGGGAGCAGTTCTTC. Protein sequence: CASSSPLGEQFF.

The chain joins TRBV11-2 to TRBJ2-2, with D tentatively TRBD2 (7 bases). V lost 5 bases and J 6 bases, leaving 19 bases between the germline ends. The CDR3 sequence is 16 residues long. Germline V gives CDR1 SGHAT, CDR2 FQNNGV. The CDR3 sequence: CASSPRGRADAGELFF. For the CDR3, the DNA is TGTGCCAGCAGCCCAAGGGGGAGGGCTGACGCCGGGGAGCTGTTTTTT.

The rearrangement links TRBV4-3 to TRBJ2-1; a weak D match, TRBD1 (5 bases). Germline V gene sequence: CDR1 LGHNA, CDR2 YSLEER. The CDR3 is 16 residues long. With 0 bases removed from V and 8 bases from J, the gap between germline ends came to 17 bases. CDR3: CASSQDGWQGEYEQFF. CDR3 nucleotides: TGCGCCAGCAGCCAAGATGGGTGGCAGGGTGAGTATGAGCAGTTCTTC.